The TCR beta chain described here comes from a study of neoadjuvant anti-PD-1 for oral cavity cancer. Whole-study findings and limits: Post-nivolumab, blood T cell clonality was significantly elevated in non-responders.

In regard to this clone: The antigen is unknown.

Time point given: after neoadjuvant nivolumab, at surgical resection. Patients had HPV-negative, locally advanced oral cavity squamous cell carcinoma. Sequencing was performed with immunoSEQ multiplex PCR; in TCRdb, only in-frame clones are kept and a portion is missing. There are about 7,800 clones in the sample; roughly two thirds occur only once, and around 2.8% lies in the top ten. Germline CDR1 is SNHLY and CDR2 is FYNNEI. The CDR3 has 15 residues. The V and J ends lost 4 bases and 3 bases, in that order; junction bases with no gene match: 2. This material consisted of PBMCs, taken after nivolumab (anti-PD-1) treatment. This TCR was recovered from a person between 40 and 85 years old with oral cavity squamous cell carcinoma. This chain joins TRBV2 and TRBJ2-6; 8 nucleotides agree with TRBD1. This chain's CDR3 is CASSGTGNGANVLTF. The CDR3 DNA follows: TGTGCCAGCAGTGGGACAGGGAATGGGGCCAACGTCCTGACTTTC.